Described below is a single T cell receptor (beta chain) sequence and its context. Its antigen is as yet unknown. Data came from immunoSEQ multiplex PCR; TCRdb stores just in-frame clones and leaves some out. Of approximately 140,000 clones listed, 94% are singletons. The data were obtained in a study of T cell responses to AZD1222 COVID-19 vaccine. Across the whole study: The analysis combined second doses at about 4 or about 12 weeks.

The CDR3 is made up of 13 amino acids. Trimming cost V 5 bases and J 6 bases; bases outside gene matches: 2. Germline loops: CDR1 MNHNY, CDR2 SVGAGI (reference sequence). Findings and limits, study-wide: The donors showed a predominance of white British ancestry and of females, with possible underestimation of clonal diversity. Within unmutated variant regions lay the reported targets of nearly half of spike-specific TCRs. Baseline serostatus was positive in only six AZD1222 recipients.

This sample comprised peripheral blood, obtained on day 0 of AZD1222 vaccination. The V and J genes are TRBV6-6 and TRBJ2-2, with TRBD2 identical over 8 bases. The clonotype was recovered from an adult in good health. CDR3 in DNA: TGTGCCAGCAGTGGCGGGAGGCCCGGGGAGCTGTTTTTT. It specifies CASSGGRPGELFF.